The TCR beta chain described here comes from a study of cytomegalovirus exposure and HLA in healthy donors. Study-level findings and limits: An analysis that was carried out later associated 17,000 or so TCR beta sequences with HLA alleles at 0.05 false discovery rate.

Amplification used 60 Vbeta primers and 13 Jbeta primers. Profiled with immunoSEQ multiplex PCR; TCRdb holds only in-frame clones, not every one. This table has about 50,000 clones, roughly 81% appearing once. The CDR3 runs to 15 residues. Trimming cost V 5 bases and J 0 bases, with 11 bases left between them. Germline V gives CDR1 SGHTA, CDR2 FQGNSA. Note on this clone: Its antigen is unidentified.

The rearrangement joins TRBV7-2 to TRBJ2-1; TRBD2 might be the D (6 bases). Sequencing input: PBMCs. This receptor was obtained from a woman aged 35 to 49 in good health and CMV-seropositive. CDR3 loop: CASSPGLSSYNEQFF. CDR3 in DNA: TGTGCCAGCAGCCCTGGACTAAGCTCCTACAATGAGCAGTTCTTC.